The entry below describes one T cell receptor beta chain. The CDR3 is made up of 14 amino acids. Trimming left V 5 bases short and J 2 bases short, with 14 bases between. CDR1 is SGHRS and CDR2 is YFSETQ in the germline V gene. The sample comes from a study of blood T cell repertoires in COVID-19. Study at large: Samples representing acute and convalescent COVID-19 were sourced from the United States, Italy and Spain. T cells, B-cell-depleted T cells, or PBMCs supplied cDNA or gDNA.

Measured with immunoSEQ multiplex PCR; TCRdb has only the in-frame clones, and not every one. The sample lists hundreds of thousands of clones, about 85% occurring once. This sequence was found in a man aged 35-49 years with acute or convalescent COVID-19. The chain combines TRBV5-1 with TRBJ2-7; weak D call: TRBD1 (7 bases). Sequenced material: peripheral blood. The CDR3 protein is CASREGQIPYEQYF. In DNA, the CDR3 is TGCGCCAGCAGGGAGGGACAGATCCCCTACGAGCAGTACTTC. Full variable domain (remainder filled in from reference TRBV5-1 and TRBJ2-7): KAGVTQTPRYLIKTRGQQVTLSCSPISGHRSVSWYQQTPGQGLQFLFEYFSETQRNKGNFPGRFSGRQFSNSRSEMNVSTLELGDSALYLCASREGQIPYEQYFGPGTRLTVT.